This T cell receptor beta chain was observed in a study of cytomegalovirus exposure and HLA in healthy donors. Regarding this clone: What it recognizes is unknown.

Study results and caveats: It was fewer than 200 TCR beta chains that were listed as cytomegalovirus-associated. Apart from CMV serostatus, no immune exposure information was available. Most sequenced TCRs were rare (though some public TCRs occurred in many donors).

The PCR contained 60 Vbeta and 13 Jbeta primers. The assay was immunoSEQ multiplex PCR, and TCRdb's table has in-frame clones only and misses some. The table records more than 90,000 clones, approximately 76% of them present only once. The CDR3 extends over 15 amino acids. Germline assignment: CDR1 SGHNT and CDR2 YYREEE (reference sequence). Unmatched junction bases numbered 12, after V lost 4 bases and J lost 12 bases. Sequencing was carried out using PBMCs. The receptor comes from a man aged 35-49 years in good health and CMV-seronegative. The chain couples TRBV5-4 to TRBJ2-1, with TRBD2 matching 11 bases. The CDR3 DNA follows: TGTGCCAGCAGCGGGGGACTAGCGGCAAGTGGGAGGCAGTTCTTC. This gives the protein CASSGGLAASGRQFF.